This T cell receptor (beta chain) stems from a study of blood T cells in healthy people across ages. Study conclusions and caveats: Observed TCR beta diversity showed a strong correlation with the percentage of naive T cells as measured by flow cytometry.

Total RNA, at least 6 micrograms per sample, was extracted from PBMCs. This clonotype came up once. Its antigen remains unidentified. With 8 bases removed from V and 0 bases from J, the gap between germline ends came to 13 bases. This CDR3 is 14 amino acids long. Germline V CDR1 and CDR2: MNHEY, SVGAGI. Through a sample-barcoded 5' primer and a J-beta primer mix, a second PCR was run for roughly 7 to 11 cycles. Through a template-switch adaptor with 12 random nucleotides, each cDNA molecule received a tag. Every sample produced at least 3 million CDR3-containing paired-end reads. From the 5' RACE reads, TCRdb called clonotypes with MiXCR, one entry per CDR3 protein. The data hold about 670,000 distinct CDR3 sequences, with over 40% observed a single time.

The TCR originated in a man older than 75 in good health. The chain is built from TRBV6-5 and TRBJ1-2, with unresolved D. The sample was blood. CDR3 amino acids: CASRREFPNYGYTF. The CDR3 nucleotides read TGTGCCAGCCGGAGGGAGTTTCCTAACTATGGCTACACCTTC.